These T cell receptor beta chains were read from a single sample in a study of post-analysis software for immune sequencing data. TCRdb redid the calling of the PCR reads with MiXCR, one entry per CDR3 protein. Here the sample spans roughly 540,000 distinct CDR3 sequences, roughly 34% being singletons. The sample was blood. The receptor set was obtained from a girl between 2 and 17 years old with multiple sclerosis. The CDR3 runs from the conserved cysteine through the conserved F or W. D genes are given only for firm matches. Clone sizes are given selectively: once, few, many, or a class where the clone is expanded.

d_gene	v_gene	j_gene	abundance	CDR3aa	CDR3nt
NA	TRBV5-5	TRBJ2-5	NA	CASSLMSFVETQYF	TGTGCCAGCAGCTTGATGTCCTTCGTGGAGACCCAGTACTTC
NA	TRBV27	TRBJ1-2	few	CASSSGRTYGYTF	TGTGCCAGCAGTTCGGGACGGACATATGGCTACACCTTC
NA	TRBV14	TRBJ2-5	few	CASSPRGAIQETQYF	TGTGCCAGCAGCCCCAGGGGGGCGATCCAAGAGACCCAGTACTTC
TRBD2	TRBV6-6	TRBJ2-3	NA	CASRHTSGGNTDTQYF	TGTGCCAGCCGGCACACTAGCGGGGGAAACACAGATACGCAGTATTTT
NA	TRBV5-1	TRBJ2-7	NA	CASSLAQLSYEQYF	TGCGCCAGCAGCTTGGCTCAGTTATCCTACGAGCAGTACTTC
TRBD2	TRBV10-3	TRBJ2-1	NA	CAIRGGLAGGLTYNEQFF	TGTGCCATCCGGGGGGGACTAGCGGGGGGGTTGACCTACAATGAGCAGTTCTTC
NA	TRBV7-9	TRBJ2-7	few	CASTQDSDEQYF	TGTGCCAGCACCCAAGACAGTGACGAGCAGTACTTC
TRBD2	TRBV11-3	TRBJ2-1	NA	CASSQRRGTLSSYNEQFF	TGTGCCAGCAGCCAACGGCGGGGGACCTTGAGCTCCTACAATGAGCAGTTCTTC
NA	TRBV9	TRBJ1-6	few	CASSVVGGAQEPLHF	TGTGCCAGCAGCGTAGTTGGAGGGGCTCAAGAGCCCCTCCACTTT
NA	TRBV5-1	TRBJ2-3	many	CASSLGGSSTDTQYF	TGTGCCAGCAGTTTGGGGGGCAGTAGCACAGATACGCAGTATTTT
NA	TRBV29-1	TRBJ2-5	NA	CSVERFAGTKETQYF	TGCAGCGTTGAACGGTTCGCCGGGACAAAAGAGACCCAGTACTTC
NA	TRBV6-5	TRBJ1-5	NA	CASRRGHSDNQPQHF	TGTGCCAGCAGGCGGGGACACTCGGATAATCAGCCCCAGCATTTT
TRBD1	TRBV14	TRBJ1-1	NA	CASSRGQGWNTEAFF	TGTGCCAGCAGCCGAGGACAGGGCTGGAACACTGAAGCTTTCTTT
NA	TRBV20-1	TRBJ1-5	NA	CSAKGRLNSSQPQHF	TGCAGTGCAAAGGGACGGTTAAATAGCAGTCAGCCCCAGCATTTT
NA	TRBV5-1	TRBJ2-4	few	CASSAGGARENIQYF	TGCGCCAGCAGCGCTGGCGGGGCTCGTGAAAACATTCAGTACTTC
NA	TRBV7-2	TRBJ2-3	many	CASSATTDTQYF	TGTGCCAGCAGCGCTACAACAGATACGCAGTATTTT
NA	TRBV2	TRBJ2-3	few	CASSELTAVDTQYF	TGTGCCAGCAGTGAACTGACCGCTGTTGATACGCAGTATTTT
NA	TRBV2	TRBJ2-6	NA	CTSYEGGISGANVLTF	TGTACCAGCTACGAGGGGGGTATCTCCGGGGCCAACGTCCTGACTTTC
TRBD1	TRBV15	TRBJ2-5	NA	CATSRDRGDGETQYF	TGTGCCACCAGCCGGGACAGGGGGGATGGAGAGACCCAGTACTTC
NA	TRBV4-1	TRBJ2-1	few	CASSQEPAWDEQFF	TGCGCCAGCAGCCAAGAACCGGCCTGGGATGAGCAGTTCTTC
NA	TRBV5-1	TRBJ2-3	NA	CASSLAAETDTQYF	TGCGCCAGCAGCTTGGCCGCGGAGACAGATACGCAGTATTTT
NA	TRBV24-1	TRBJ1-5	few	CATSVGIGGGNQPQHF	TGTGCCACCAGTGTTGGAATCGGAGGTGGCAATCAGCCCCAGCATTTT
TRBD2	TRBV28	TRBJ2-1	few	CASSSPGTSGSNEQFF	TGTGCCAGCAGTTCCCCTGGGACTAGCGGGAGCAATGAGCAGTTCTTC
NA	TRBV7-2	TRBJ1-1	few	CASRPTSRHSHTEAFF	TGTGCCAGCAGGCCCACTTCAAGGCATTCGCACACTGAAGCTTTCTTT
NA	TRBV20-1	TRBJ2-7	NA	CSAPRSYNEQYF	TGCAGTGCGCCCCGGTCCTACAATGAGCAGTACTTC
NA	TRBV7-3	TRBJ2-5	few	CASSLGQGNVGTQYF	TGTGCCAGCAGCTTAGGGCAGGGGAACGTTGGGACCCAGTACTTC
TRBD1	TRBV5-5	TRBJ2-5	few	CASSKEGAYETQYF	TGTGCCAGCAGCAAAGAGGGGGCCTACGAGACCCAGTACTTC
NA	TRBV5-1	TRBJ2-7	NA	CASSLDRGYSYEQYF	TGCGCCAGCAGCTTGGACAGAGGGTACTCCTACGAGCAGTACTTC
NA	TRBV7-9	TRBJ1-1	NA	CASSLGQAREAFF	TGTGCCAGCAGCTTAGGGCAGGCTCGTGAAGCTTTCTTT
TRBD1	TRBV29-1	TRBJ1-4	once	CSAGTGDSSEKLFF	TGCAGCGCCGGGACAGGCGACTCGAGTGAAAAACTGTTTTTT
NA	TRBV4-2	TRBJ2-2	NA	CASSQEVGASTGELFF	TGTGCCAGCAGCCAAGAAGTAGGGGCAAGTACCGGGGAGCTGTTTTTT
NA	TRBV6-2/TRBV6-3	TRBJ1-2	few	CASSYFLGYTF	TGTGCCAGCAGTTACTTTCTTGGCTACACCTTC
TRBD1	TRBV2	TRBJ1-2	few	CASSPIGTVDYGYTF	TGTGCCAGCAGTCCCATTGGGACAGTGGACTATGGCTACACCTTC
TRBD1	TRBV18	TRBJ1-1	NA	CASSPKTGGTEAFF	TGTGCCAGCTCACCAAAGACAGGGGGGACTGAAGCTTTCTTT
NA	TRBV5-1	TRBJ1-1	few	CASTAEERLMNTEAFF	TGCGCCAGCACCGCCGAGGAGCGACTAATGAACACTGAAGCTTTCTTT
NA	TRBV7-9	TRBJ1-5	NA	CASSREGGQPQHF	TGTGCCAGCAGCCGGGAGGGGGGACAGCCCCAGCATTTT
NA	TRBV10-2	TRBJ2-5	few	CASSESLGETQYF	TGCGCCAGCAGTGAGTCGTTAGGAGAGACCCAGTACTTC
NA	TRBV4-1	TRBJ1-1	few	CASSPQGKFTEAFF	TGCGCCAGCAGCCCACAGGGAAAATTCACTGAAGCTTTCTTT
NA	TRBV6-5	TRBJ2-7	many	CASSYGRLGEQYF	TGTGCCAGCAGTTACGGCAGGCTCGGCGAGCAGTACTTC
NA	TRBV5-1	TRBJ2-3	many	CASSLVGTSTDTQYF	TGTGCCAGCAGCTTAGTTGGGACCAGCACAGATACGCAGTATTTT
NA	TRBV9	TRBJ1-4	NA	CASSAGGRRNEKLFF	TGTGCCAGCAGCGCTGGGGGACGGCGTAATGAAAAACTGTTTTTT
NA	TRBV20-1	TRBJ1-1	NA	CSARRGNSDTEAFF	TGCAGTGCTAGAAGGGGGAATAGTGACACTGAAGCTTTCTTT
NA	TRBV6-5	TRBJ1-2	few	CASRRPTGGYTF	TGTGCCAGCAGACGACCGACCGGAGGCTACACCTTC